The present T cell receptor (beta chain) was sequenced within a study of cytomegalovirus exposure and HLA in healthy donors. Study outcomes and limitations: In vitro checks showed that a few CMV-associated chains really do target CMV antigens. Later analysis identified several of the most significant clusters that appeared linked to common viral pathogens. Trimming of TCR beta V- and J-genes showed a link, identified in a later analysis, to a missense DCLRE1C variant.

The study ran its PCR with 60 Vbeta and 13 Jbeta primers. Profiled with immunoSEQ multiplex PCR; TCRdb holds only in-frame clones, not every one. The table lists 150,000 to 200,000 clones, 75% to 90% of them singletons. A remark on this clone: What it binds is not known.

Germline CDR1 and CDR2: SGHNT and YYREEE (reference sequence). Trimming cost V 3 bases and J 0 bases, with 9 bases left between them. This CDR3 spans 14 amino acids. The sample consisted of PBMCs. This sequence joins TRBV5-4 and TRBJ1-2; D is unresolved. This clonotype was obtained from a girl aged 5-17 years in good health and CMV-seropositive. The CDR3 sequence: CASSSPETNYGYTF. For the CDR3, the DNA is TGTGCCAGCAGCTCCCCCGAGACTAACTATGGCTACACCTTC.